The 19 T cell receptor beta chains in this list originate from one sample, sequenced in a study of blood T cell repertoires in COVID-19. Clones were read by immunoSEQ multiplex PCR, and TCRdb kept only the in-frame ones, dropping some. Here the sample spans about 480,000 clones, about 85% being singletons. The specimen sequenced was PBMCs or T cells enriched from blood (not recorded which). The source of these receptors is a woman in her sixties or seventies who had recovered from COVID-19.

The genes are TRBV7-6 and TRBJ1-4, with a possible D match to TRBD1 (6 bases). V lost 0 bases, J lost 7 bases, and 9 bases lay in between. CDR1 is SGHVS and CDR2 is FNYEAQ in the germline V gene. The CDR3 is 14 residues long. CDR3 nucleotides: TGTGCCAGCAGCTTAGCAACAGGGAGTGAAAAACTGTTTTTT. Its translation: CASSLATGSEKLFF.

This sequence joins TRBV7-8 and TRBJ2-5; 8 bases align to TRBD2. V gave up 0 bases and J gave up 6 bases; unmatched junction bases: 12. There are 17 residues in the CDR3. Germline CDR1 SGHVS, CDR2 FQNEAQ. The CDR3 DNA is TGTGCCAGCAGCTTAGCGCGTCTCGGGACTAGGGGTCAGACCCAGTACTTC. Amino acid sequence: CASSLARLGTRGQTQYF.

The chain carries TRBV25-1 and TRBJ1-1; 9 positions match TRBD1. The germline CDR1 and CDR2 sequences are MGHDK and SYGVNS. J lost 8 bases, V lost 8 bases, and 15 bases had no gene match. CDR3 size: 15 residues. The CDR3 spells CASGPGGQGFLEAFF. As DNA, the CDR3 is TGTGCCAGCGGACCAGGGGGACAGGGTTTTCTCGAAGCTTTCTTT.

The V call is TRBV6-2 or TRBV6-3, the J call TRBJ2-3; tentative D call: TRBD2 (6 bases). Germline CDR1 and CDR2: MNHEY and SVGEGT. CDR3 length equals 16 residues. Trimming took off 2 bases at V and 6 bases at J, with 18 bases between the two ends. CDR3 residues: CASSYGLARSGDTQYF. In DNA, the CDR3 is TGTGCCAGCAGTTACGGGCTAGCACGGAGCGGGGATACGCAGTATTTT.

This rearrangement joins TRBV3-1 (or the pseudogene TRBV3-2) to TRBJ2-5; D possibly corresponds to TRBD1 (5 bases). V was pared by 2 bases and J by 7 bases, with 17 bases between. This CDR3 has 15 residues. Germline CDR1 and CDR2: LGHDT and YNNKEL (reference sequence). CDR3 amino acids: CASSQFEDQGGTQYF. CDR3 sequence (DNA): TGTGCCAGCAGCCAATTCGAGGACCAGGGCGGGACCCAGTACTTC.

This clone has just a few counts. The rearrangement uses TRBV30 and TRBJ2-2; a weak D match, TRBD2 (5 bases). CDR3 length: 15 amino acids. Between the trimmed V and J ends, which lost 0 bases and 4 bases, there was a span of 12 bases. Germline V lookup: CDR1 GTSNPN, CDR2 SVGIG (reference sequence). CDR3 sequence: CAWSVGLRGTGELFF. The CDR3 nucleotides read TGTGCCTGGAGTGTGGGTCTTCGGGGCACCGGGGAGCTGTTTTTT. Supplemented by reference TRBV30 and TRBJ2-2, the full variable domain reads SQTIHQWPATLVQPVGSPLSLECTVEGTSNPNLYWYRQAAGRGLQLLFYSVGIGQISSEVPQNLSASRPQDRQFILSSKKLLLSDSGFYLCAWSVGLRGTGELFFGEGSRLTVL.

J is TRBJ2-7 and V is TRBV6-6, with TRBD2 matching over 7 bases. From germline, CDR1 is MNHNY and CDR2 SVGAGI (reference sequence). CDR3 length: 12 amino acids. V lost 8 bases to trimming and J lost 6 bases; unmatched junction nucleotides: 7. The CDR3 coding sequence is TGTGCCAGCTCCGATCAGCGGGGCGAGCAGTACTTC. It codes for CASSDQRGEQYF.

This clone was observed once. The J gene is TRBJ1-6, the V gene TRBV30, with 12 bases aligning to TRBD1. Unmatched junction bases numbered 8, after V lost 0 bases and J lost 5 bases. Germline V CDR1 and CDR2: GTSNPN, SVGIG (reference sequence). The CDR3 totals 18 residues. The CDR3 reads CAWSVPGQGAADNSPLHF. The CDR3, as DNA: TGTGCCTGGAGTGTCCCGGGACAGGGGGCGGCGGATAATTCACCCCTCCACTTT.

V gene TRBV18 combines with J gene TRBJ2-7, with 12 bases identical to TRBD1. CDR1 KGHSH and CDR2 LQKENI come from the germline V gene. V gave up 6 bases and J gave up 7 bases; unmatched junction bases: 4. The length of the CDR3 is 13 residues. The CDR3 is CASSRDRGREQYF. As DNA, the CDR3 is TGTGCCAGCTCCCGGGACAGGGGGCGAGAGCAGTACTTC.

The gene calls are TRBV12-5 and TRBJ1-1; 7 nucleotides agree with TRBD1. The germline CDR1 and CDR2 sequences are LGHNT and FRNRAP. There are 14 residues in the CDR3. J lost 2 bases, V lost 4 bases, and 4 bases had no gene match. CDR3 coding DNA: TGTGCTAGTGGTTCCGGACAGGCCAACACTGAAGCTTTCTTT. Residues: CASGSGQANTEAFF. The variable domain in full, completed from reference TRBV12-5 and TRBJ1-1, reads DARVTQTPRHKVTEMGQEVTMRCQPILGHNTVFWYRQTMMQGLELLAYFRNRAPLDDSGMPKDRFSAEMPDATLATLKIQPSEPRDSAVYFCASGSGQANTEAFFGQGTRLTVV.

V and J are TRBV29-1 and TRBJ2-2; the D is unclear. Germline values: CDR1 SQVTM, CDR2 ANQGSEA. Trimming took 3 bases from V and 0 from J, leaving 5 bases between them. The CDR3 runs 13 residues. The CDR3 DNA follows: TGCAGCGTTGACCCGGCGAACACCGGGGAGCTGTTTTTT. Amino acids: CSVDPANTGELFF.

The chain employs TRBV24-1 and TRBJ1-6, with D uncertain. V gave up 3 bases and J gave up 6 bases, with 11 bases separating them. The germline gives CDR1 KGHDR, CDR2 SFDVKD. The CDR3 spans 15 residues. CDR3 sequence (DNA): TGTGCCACCAGTGATGGAGCGAGACCTAATTCACCCCTCCACTTT. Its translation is CATSDGARPNSPLHF.

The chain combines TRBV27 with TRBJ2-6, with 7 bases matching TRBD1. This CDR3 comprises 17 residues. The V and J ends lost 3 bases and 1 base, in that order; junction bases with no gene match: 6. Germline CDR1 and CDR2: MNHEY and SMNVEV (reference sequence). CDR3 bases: TGTGCCAGCAGTTTCGGGGACAGACGATCTGGGGCCAACGTCCTGACTTTC. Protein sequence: CASSFGDRRSGANVLTF.

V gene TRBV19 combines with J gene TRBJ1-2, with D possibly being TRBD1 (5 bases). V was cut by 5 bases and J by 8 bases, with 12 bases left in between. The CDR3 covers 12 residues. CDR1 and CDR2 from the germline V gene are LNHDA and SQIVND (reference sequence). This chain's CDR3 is CASSEQVGGYTF. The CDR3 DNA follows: TGTGCCAGTAGTGAACAGGTGGGAGGCTACACCTTC.

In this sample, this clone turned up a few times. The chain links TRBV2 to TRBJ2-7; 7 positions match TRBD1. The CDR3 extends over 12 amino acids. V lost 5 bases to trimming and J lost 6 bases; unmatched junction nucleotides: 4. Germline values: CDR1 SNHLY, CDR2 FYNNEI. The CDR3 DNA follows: TGTGCCAGCAGTCGACAGGGTGGCGAGCAGTACGTC. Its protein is CASSRQGGEQYV.

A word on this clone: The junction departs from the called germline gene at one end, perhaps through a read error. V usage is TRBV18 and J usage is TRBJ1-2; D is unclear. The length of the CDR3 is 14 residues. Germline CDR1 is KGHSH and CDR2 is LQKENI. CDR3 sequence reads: CASSPLGNSYGYTF. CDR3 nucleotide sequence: TGTGCCAGCTCCCCACTAGGCAACAGCTATGGCTACACCTTC.

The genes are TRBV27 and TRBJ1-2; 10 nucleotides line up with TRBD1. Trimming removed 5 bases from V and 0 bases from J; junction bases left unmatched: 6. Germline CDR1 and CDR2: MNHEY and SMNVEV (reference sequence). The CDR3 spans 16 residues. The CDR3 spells CASSTTGGSANYGYTF. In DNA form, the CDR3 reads TGTGCCAGCAGTACGACAGGGGGCTCAGCTAACTATGGCTACACCTTC.

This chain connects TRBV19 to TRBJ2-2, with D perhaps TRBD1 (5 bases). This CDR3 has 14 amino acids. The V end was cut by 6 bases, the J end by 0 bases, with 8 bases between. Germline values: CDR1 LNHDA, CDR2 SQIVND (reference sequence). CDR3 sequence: CASSRQPNTGELFF. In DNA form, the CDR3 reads TGTGCCAGTAGCCGACAGCCGAACACCGGGGAGCTGTTTTTT.

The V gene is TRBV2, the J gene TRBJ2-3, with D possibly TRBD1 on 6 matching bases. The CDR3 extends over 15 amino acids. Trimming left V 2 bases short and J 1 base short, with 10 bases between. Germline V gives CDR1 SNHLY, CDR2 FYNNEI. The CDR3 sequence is CASSETRQGTDTQYF. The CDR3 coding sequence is TGTGCCAGCAGTGAAACGAGACAGGGCACAGATACGCAGTATTTT.